Here is one T cell receptor beta chain with its context. The record originates from a study of blood T cell repertoires in COVID-19. Per germline, CDR1 MGHRA and CDR2 YSYEKL. Trimming removed 2 bases from V and 4 bases from J; junction bases left unmatched: 3. The CDR3 covers 15 residues. Produced via immunoSEQ multiplex PCR; TCRdb's table is partial and in-frame only. There are 75,000 to 85,000 clones in the sample; approximately 85% occur only once, and 40% to 55% lies in the top ten. The rearrangement links TRBV4-1 to TRBJ2-3, with TRBD2 identical over 10 bases. This sequence was found in a human donor in a cohort sampled during active COVID-19. Material for sequencing was peripheral blood. The CDR3, as DNA: TGCGCCAGCAGCCAAAGCGGGGGGGGGTCAGATACGCAGTATTTT. This translates into CASSQSGGGSDTQYF.